Listed here are 13 T cell receptor beta chains from one sample, sequenced in a study of regulatory T cells in long-lasting Graves disease. Documented time point: newly diagnosed GD, antithyroid drugs for less than 3 months. The authors made the TCR library using RNA they extracted from PBMCs. Relying on iRepertoire HTBI primers and Arm-PCR of CDR3 regions, the team built TCR beta libraries. TCRdb redid the calling of the multiplex PCR reads with MiXCR, one entry per CDR3 protein. The sample holds around 500,000 distinct CDR3 sequences; approximately 12% are singletons and the top ten take about 8.9%. These same records also appear under a second study, on T cells in Graves' hyperthyroidism and ophthalmopathy.

Specimen: peripheral blood mononuclear cells (PBMCs), collected at new diagnosis, from a patient treated with antithyroid drugs. These receptors were obtained from a woman in her 30s with Graves disease.

A remark on this clonotype: A much larger clone sits a single nucleotide away, making a read error possible. The rearrangement links TRBV9 to TRBJ1-2; D remains unclear. V shed 4 bases and J shed 1 base, with 20 bases lying between them. Germline V gene data show CDR1 as SGDLS and CDR2 as YYNGEE. The CDR3 spans 17 residues. In DNA form, the CDR3 reads TGTGCCAGCAGCCACGCCCCCCGGATAGGCGATAACTATGGCTACACCTTC. Translating gives CASSHAPRIGDNYGYTF.

This clonotype was seen repeatedly, ten times or more. V gene TRBV5-8 combines with J gene TRBJ1-1; D unclear. In germline, CDR1 is SGHTS, CDR2 YDEGEE. The CDR3 has 14 residues. V lost 4 bases, J lost 3 bases, and 13 bases lay in between. The CDR3 DNA is TGTGCCAGCAGCCGAGGTCCTACGGACACTGAAGCTTTCTTT. Its protein is CASSRGPTDTEAFF.

This clonotype was counted at least ten times. The V and J genes are TRBV27 and TRBJ1-1; 10 nucleotides align to TRBD1. From germline, CDR1 is MNHEY and CDR2 SMNVEV (reference sequence). This CDR3 has 15 amino acids. Germline trimming cut 7 bases from V and 3 bases from J; bases unmatched to any gene: 8. CDR3 region: CASIPTGGEDTEAFF. The DNA of the CDR3 is TGTGCCAGCATTCCGACAGGGGGCGAGGACACTGAAGCTTTCTTT.

This clonotype came up many times. V and J are TRBV11-2 and TRBJ2-5; D perhaps matches TRBD2 (6 bases). CDR3 length equals 16 residues. Germline V gene lookup returns CDR1 SGHAT and CDR2 FQNNGV. The V end was cut by 5 bases, the J end by 1 base, with 17 bases between. The CDR3 sequence is CASSPRVTSSQETQYF. The CDR3 DNA reads TGTGCCAGCAGCCCTAGGGTTACTAGCAGCCAAGAGACCCAGTACTTC.

This chain links TRBV12-3 or TRBV12-4 with TRBJ2-3, with a weak D call TRBD2 (6 bases). This CDR3 spans 15 amino acids. The V end lost 5 bases, the J end lost 1 base, and 13 bases lay between the germline ends. Here the CDR3 reads CASSPGLFGTDTQYF. DNA of the CDR3: TGTGCCAGCAGTCCCGGACTATTTGGCACAGATACGCAGTATTTT.

This clonotype has a count of ten or more. The V gene is TRBV7-2, the J gene TRBJ2-5; 8 bases are a match to TRBD2. CDR3 length: 15 amino acids. The V gene end was trimmed by 2 bases and the J gene end by 4 bases; junction bases not matched to a gene: 6. Germline assignment: CDR1 SGHTA and CDR2 FQGNSA. CDR3 residues: CASSLTGGPIETQYF. For the CDR3, the DNA is TGTGCCAGCAGCTTAACGGGAGGGCCAATAGAGACCCAGTACTTC. The full variable domain, completed using reference TRBV7-2 and TRBJ2-5, is GAGVSQSPSNKVTEKGKDVELRCDPISGHTALYWYRQSLGQGLEFLIYFQGNSAPDKSGLPSDRFSAERTGGSVSTLTIQRTQQEDSAVYLCASSLTGGPIETQYFGPGTRLLVL.

For the CDR3, the DNA is TGTGCCAGCAGCCCTCGGGAGGAGCAGTTCTTC. Translated: CASSPREEQFF. The rearrangement links TRBV12-3 or TRBV12-4 to TRBJ2-5, with D possibly TRBD2 on 6 matching bases. The end of the DNA aligns better with TRBJ2-1, so the J call may be wrong. This CDR3 spans 11 amino acids.

Ten or more counts support this clonotype. The junction does not match germline at one end; this may be a read error. The chain carries TRBV28 and TRBJ2-1; D may be TRBD1 (5 bases). The CDR3 spans 17 residues. Germline V gives CDR1 MDHEN, CDR2 SYDVKM. The CDR3 loop reads CASNLSGTGRLYNEQFF. In nucleotides, the CDR3 is TGTGCCAGCAATTTATCGGGCACAGGCCGCCTCTACAATGAGCAGTTCTTC.

The sample holds many counts of this clonotype. J is TRBJ2-7 and V is TRBV2, with 10 bases matching TRBD2. The CDR3 is made up of 17 amino acids. The ends lost 6 bases at V and 2 bases at J; junction bases unmatched: 13. Germline V gene data show CDR1 as SNHLY and CDR2 as FYNNEI. The CDR3 sequence: CASRGGKTSGLPYEQYF. CDR3 bases: TGTGCCAGCAGGGGAGGGAAGACTAGCGGGCTTCCCTACGAGCAGTACTTC.

This chain connects TRBV30 to TRBJ2-7; 12 nucleotides line up with TRBD2. Germline V gives CDR1 GTSNPN, CDR2 SVGIG (reference sequence). Trimming cost V 0 bases and J 1 base; bases outside gene matches: 7. The length of the CDR3 is 17 residues. The CDR3 nucleotides read TGTGCCTGGAGTGTAGGGCGGACTAGCGGGGCGTCCTACGAGCAGTACTTC. Its protein product is CAWSVGRTSGASYEQYF. Based on the CDR3 plus reference TRBV30 and TRBJ2-7, the full variable domain is SQTIHQWPATLVQPVGSPLSLECTVEGTSNPNLYWYRQAAGRGLQLLFYSVGIGQISSEVPQNLSASRPQDRQFILSSKKLLLSDSGFYLCAWSVGRTSGASYEQYFGPGTRLTVT.

This clonotype showed up just a few times. A read error may be the cause here, since a much bigger clone is one base away. The chain uses TRBV7-2 and TRBJ1-2; the match to TRBD1 covers 7 bases. The CDR3 runs 13 residues. Germline loops: CDR1 SGHTA, CDR2 FQGNSA. Here the CDR3 DNA reads TGTGCCAGCAGCCGGGACAGTAACCATGGCTACACCTTC. As protein: CASSRDSNHGYTF.

This clonotype was observed a handful of times. The genes are TRBV3-1 and TRBJ1-1, with 9 bases matching TRBD1. CDR3 length equals 14 residues. The trim removed 1 base at V and 9 bases at J, leaving 6 bases unmatched. Germline CDR1 reads LGHDT; CDR2 reads YNNKEL (reference sequence). This chain's CDR3 is CASSQAVTGGKAFF. The CDR3 DNA sequence: TGTGCCAGCAGCCAAGCCGTAACAGGGGGCAAAGCTTTCTTT.

The table lists this clonotype with many counts. This CDR3 reads CASSSGGAGDQPQHF. The CDR3, as DNA: TGTGCCAGCAGTTCCGGCGGAGCTGGGGATCAGCCCCAGCATTTT. The genes are TRBV28 and TRBJ1-5; no firm D call. The germline V gene encodes CDR1 MDHEN and CDR2 SYDVKM. This CDR3 has 15 residues. Trimming shortened V by 4 bases and J by 5 bases, and 15 bases separated the two germline ends.